The TCR beta chain described here comes from a study of cytomegalovirus exposure and HLA in healthy donors. The primer mix had 60 Vbeta and 13 Jbeta primers. Assay used: immunoSEQ multiplex PCR; TCRdb lists only in-frame clones, some missing. The data show some 190,000 clones, with more than 70% seen just once and around 1.4% held by the top ten. Whole-study findings and limits: In a later analysis, HLA-associated TCR beta chains were more clonally expanded than equally common others.

A word on this clone: As yet, its antigen is unknown.

V lost 6 bases, J lost 5 bases, and 13 bases lay in between. Germline CDR1 ENHRY, CDR2 SYGVKD. The CDR3 totals 13 residues. The sample was PBMCs. The chain links TRBV10-3 to TRBJ2-5; TRBD2 might be the D (6 bases). The clonotype originates from a girl aged 5-17 years in good health and CMV-seropositive. The CDR3, as DNA: TGTGCCATCAGCTGGGGGGAGTGGGAGACCCAGTACTTC. It translates to CAISWGEWETQYF.